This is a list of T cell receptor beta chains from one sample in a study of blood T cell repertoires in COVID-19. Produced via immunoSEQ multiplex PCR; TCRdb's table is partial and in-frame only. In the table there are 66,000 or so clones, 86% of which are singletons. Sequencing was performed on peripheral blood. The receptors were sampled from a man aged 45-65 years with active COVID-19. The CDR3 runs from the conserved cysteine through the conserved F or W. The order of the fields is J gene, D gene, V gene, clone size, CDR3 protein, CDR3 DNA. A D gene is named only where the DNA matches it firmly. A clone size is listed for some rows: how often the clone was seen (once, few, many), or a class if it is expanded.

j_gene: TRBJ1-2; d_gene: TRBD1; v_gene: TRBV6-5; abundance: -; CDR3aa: CASRLTGNYGYTF; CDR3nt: TGTGCCAGCAGACTGACAGGGAACTATGGCTACACCTTC
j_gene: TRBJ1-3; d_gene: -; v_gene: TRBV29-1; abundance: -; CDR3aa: CSVSDRLSGNTIYF; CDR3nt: TGCAGCGTTTCTGACAGGCTCTCTGGAAACACCATATATTTT
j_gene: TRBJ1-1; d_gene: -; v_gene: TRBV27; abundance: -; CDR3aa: CASSLAGGTEAFF; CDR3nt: TGTGCCAGCAGTTTGGCGGGGGGCACTGAAGCTTTCTTT
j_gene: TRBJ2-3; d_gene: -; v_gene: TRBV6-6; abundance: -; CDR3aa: CASTPRGTGGTDTQYF; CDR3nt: TGTGCCAGCACCCCGAGGGGCACGGGGGGCACAGATACGCAGTATTTT
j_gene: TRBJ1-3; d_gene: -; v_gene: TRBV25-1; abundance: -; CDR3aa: CASSEGSGLGGNTIYF; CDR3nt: TGTGCCAGCAGTGAAGGGTCAGGGCTCGGTGGAAACACCATATATTTT
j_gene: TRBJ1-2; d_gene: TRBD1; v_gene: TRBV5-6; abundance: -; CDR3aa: CASRRQGRYYGYTF; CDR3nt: TGTGCCAGCCGCAGACAGGGCCGTTATTATGGCTACACCTTC
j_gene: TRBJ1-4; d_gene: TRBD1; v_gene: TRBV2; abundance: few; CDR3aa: CAGNRDRDEKLFF; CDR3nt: TGTGCCGGTAATCGGGACAGGGATGAAAAACTGTTTTTT
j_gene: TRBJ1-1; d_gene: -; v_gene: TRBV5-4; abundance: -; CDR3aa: CASSLGLSNTEAFF; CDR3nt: TGTGCCAGCAGCTTGGGGCTTTCGAACACTGAAGCTTTCTTT
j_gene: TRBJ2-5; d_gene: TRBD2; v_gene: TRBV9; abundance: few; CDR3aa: CASSVESGGSIRTQYF; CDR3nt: TGTGCCAGCAGCGTAGAGAGCGGGGGGTCCATAAGGACCCAGTACTTC
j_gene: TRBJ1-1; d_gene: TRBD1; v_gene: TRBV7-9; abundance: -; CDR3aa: CASSLTGLNTEAFF; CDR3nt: TGTGCCAGCAGCTTGACAGGGTTGAACACTGAAGCTTTCTTT
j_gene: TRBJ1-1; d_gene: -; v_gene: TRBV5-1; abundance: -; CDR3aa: CASSPWTANTEAFF; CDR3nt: TGCGCCAGCAGCCCTTGGACAGCGAACACTGAAGCTTTCTTT
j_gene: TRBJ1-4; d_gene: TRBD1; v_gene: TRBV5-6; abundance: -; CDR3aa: CASSLRTGISEKLFF; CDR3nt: TGTGCCAGCAGCTTGCGGACAGGGATTTCTGAAAAACTGTTTTTT
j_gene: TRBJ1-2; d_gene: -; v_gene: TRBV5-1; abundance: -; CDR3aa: CASSLGGFYGYTF; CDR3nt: TGCGCCAGCAGCCTCGGGGGATTCTATGGCTACACCTTC
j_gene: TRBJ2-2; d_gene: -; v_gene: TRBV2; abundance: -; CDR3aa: CASTGDTGELFF; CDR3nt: TGTGCCAGCACGGGAGACACCGGGGAGCTGTTTTTT
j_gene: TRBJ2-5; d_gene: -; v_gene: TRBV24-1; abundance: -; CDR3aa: CATSRLWGVKETQYF; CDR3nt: TGTGCCACCAGTCGTTTGTGGGGAGTAAAAGAGACCCAGTACTTC
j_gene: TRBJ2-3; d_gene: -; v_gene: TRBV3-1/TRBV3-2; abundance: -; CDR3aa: CASSLGLLTDTQYF; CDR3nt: TGTGCCAGCAGCTTGGGACTTCTCACAGATACGCAGTATTTT
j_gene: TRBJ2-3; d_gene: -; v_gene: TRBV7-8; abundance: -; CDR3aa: CASSLGPSTDTQYF; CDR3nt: TGTGCCAGCAGCTTAGGTCCTAGCACAGATACGCAGTATTTT
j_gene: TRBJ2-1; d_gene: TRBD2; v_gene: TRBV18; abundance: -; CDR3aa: CASSPSRLAGVHGEQFF; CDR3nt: TGTGCCAGCTCACCGTCGCGACTAGCGGGAGTGCACGGTGAGCAGTTCTTC
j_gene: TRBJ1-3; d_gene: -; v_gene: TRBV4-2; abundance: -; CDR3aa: CASSQAGTRGNGNTIYF; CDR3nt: TGTGCCAGCAGCCAAGCTGGCACGCGAGGGAATGGAAACACCATATATTTT
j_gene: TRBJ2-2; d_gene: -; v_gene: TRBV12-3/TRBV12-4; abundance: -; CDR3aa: CASSFGAGELFF; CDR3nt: -
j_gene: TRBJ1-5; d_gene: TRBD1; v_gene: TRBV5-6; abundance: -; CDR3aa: CASSQGTVNQPQHF; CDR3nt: TGTGCCAGCAGCCAAGGGACAGTCAATCAGCCCCAGCATTTT
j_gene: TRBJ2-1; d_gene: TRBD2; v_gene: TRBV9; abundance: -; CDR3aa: CASSVDRGLAGAGEQFF; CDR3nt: TGTGCCAGCAGCGTAGACAGGGGACTAGCGGGAGCGGGTGAGCAGTTCTTC
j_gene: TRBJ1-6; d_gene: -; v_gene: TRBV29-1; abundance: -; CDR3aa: CITGGSDNSPLHF; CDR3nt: TGCATCACCGGGGGATCCGATAATTCACCCCTCCACTTT
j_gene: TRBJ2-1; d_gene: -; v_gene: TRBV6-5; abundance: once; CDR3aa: CASSPQTRFYEQFF; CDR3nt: TGTGCCAGCAGCCCCCAGACTAGGTTTTATGAGCAGTTCTTC
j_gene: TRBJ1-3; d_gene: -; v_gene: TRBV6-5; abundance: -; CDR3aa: CASTPYSGNTIYF; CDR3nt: TGTGCCAGCACCCCCTACTCTGGAAACACCATATATTTT
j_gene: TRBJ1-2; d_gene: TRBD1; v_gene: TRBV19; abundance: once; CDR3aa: CASSQDRGRYGYTF; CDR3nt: TGTGCCAGTAGTCAGGACAGGGGGCGTTATGGCTACACCTTC
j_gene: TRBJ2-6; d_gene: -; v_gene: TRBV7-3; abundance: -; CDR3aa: CASSLGSSGANVLTF; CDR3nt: TGTGCCAGCAGCTTAGGTAGCTCTGGGGCCAACGTCCTGACTTTC
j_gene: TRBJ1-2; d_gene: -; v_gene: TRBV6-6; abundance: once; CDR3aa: CASSQFTAYGYTF; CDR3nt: TGTGCCAGCAGTCAGTTTACAGCTTATGGCTACACCTTC
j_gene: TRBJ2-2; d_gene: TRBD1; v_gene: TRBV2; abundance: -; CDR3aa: CASSDTQGSGELFF; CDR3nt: TGTGCCAGCAGTGATACACAGGGGTCCGGGGAGCTGTTTTTT
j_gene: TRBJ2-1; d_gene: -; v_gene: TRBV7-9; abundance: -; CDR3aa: CASSLALAREAGDEQFF; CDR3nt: TGTGCCAGCAGCTTAGCGCTGGCGCGGGAAGCTGGGGATGAGCAGTTCTTC
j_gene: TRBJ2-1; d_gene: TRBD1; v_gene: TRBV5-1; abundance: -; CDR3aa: CASSLETGGIDEQFF; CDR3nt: TGCGCCAGCAGCTTGGAGACAGGGGGGATCGATGAGCAGTTCTTC
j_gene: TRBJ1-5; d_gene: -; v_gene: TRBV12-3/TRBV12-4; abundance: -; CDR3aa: CASSLKWGQPQHF; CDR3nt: TGTGCCAGCAGTTTAAAATGGGGCCAGCCCCAGCATTTT
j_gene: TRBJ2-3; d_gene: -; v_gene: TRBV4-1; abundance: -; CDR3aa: CASSQGGAEGEDTQYF; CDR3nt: TGCGCCAGCAGCCAGGGGGGGGCCGAGGGAGAAGATACGCAGTATTTT
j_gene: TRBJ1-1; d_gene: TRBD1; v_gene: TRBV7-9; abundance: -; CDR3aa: CASSLGQGRQGTEAFF; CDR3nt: TGTGCCAGCAGCCTAGGACAGGGACGGCAGGGAACTGAAGCTTTCTTT
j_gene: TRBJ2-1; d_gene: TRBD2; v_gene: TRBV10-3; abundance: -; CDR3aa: CAIGPTSGRDNEQFF; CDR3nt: TGTGCCATCGGCCCGACTAGCGGGAGGGACAATGAGCAGTTCTTC
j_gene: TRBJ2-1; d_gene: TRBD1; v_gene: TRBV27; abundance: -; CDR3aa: CASSIDRGVLNEQFF; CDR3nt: TGTGCCAGCAGTATTGACAGGGGGGTCCTCAATGAGCAGTTCTTC
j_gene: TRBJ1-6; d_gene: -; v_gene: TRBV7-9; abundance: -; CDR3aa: CASSLMDSSYNSPLHF; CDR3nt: TGTGCCAGCAGCTTAATGGACAGCTCCTATAATTCACCCCTCCACTTT
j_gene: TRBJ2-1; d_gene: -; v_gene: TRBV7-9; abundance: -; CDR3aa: CASSLSPLRSYNEQFF; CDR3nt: TGTGCCAGCAGTTTATCTCCCCTGAGGTCTTACAATGAGCAGTTCTTC
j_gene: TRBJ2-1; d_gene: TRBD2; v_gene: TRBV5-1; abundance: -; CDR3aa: CASSLAPGGGAGNEQFF; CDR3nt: TGCGCCAGCAGCTTGGCCCCTGGCGGGGGGGCCGGCAATGAGCAGTTCTTC
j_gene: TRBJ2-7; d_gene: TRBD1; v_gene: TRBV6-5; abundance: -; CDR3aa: CASRGGRGNYEQYF; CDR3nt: TGTGCCAGCAGAGGGGGCAGGGGGAACTACGAGCAGTACTTC
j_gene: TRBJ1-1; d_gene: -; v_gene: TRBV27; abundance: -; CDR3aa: CASSSRVSEAFF; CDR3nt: TGTGCCAGCAGTTCCAGGGTCTCTGAAGCTTTCTTT
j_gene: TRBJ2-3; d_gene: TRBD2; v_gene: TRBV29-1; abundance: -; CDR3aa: CSVDGTSGDSTDTQYF; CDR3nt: TGCAGCGTTGATGGGACTAGCGGGGACAGCACAGATACGCAGTATTTT
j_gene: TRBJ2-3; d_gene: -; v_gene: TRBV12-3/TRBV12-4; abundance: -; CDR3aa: CASSQGAGHTQYF; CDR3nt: TGTGCCAGCAGCCAAGGGGCCGGGCATACGCAGTATTTT
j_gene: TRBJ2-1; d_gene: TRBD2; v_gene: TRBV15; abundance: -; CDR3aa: CATSREREGYNEQFF; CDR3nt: TGTGCCACCAGCAGAGAGCGGGAGGGTTACAATGAGCAGTTCTTC
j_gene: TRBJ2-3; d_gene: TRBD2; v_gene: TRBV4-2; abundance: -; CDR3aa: CASSQLADTDTQYF; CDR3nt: TGTGCCAGCAGCCAACTAGCGGACACAGATACGCAGTATTTT